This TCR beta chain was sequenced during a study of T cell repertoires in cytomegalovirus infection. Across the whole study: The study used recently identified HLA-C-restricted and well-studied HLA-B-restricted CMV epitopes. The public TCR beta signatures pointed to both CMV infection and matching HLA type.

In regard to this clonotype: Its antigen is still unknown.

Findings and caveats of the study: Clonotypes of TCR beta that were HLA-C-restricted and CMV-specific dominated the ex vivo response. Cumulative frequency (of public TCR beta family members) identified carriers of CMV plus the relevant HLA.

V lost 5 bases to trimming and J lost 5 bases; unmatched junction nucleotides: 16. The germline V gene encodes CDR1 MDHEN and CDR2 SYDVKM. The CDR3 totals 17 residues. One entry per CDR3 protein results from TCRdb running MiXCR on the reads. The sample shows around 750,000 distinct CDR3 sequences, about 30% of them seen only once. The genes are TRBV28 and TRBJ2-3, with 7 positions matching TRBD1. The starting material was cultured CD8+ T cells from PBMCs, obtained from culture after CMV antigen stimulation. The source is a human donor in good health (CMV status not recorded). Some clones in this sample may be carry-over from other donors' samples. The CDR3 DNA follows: TGTGCCAGCAGTCATAATACAGGGGCCCCTTTTGAAGATACGCAGTATTTT. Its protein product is CASSHNTGAPFEDTQYF.